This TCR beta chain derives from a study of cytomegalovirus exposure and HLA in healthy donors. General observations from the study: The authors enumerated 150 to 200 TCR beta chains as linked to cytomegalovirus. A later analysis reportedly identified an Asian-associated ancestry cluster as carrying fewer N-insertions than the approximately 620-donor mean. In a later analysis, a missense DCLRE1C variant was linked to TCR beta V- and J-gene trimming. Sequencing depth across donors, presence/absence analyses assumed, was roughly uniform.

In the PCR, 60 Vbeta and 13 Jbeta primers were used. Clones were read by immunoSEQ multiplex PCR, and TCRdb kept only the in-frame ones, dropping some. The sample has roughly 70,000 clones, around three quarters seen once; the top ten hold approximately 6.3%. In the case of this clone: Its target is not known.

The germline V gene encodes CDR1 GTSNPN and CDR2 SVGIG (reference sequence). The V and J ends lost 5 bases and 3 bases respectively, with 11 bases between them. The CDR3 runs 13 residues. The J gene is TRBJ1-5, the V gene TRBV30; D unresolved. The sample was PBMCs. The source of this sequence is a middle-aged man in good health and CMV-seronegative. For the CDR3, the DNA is TGTGCCTGGGAGCGGGGTCCCAATCAGCCCCAGCATTTT. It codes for CAWERGPNQPQHF.